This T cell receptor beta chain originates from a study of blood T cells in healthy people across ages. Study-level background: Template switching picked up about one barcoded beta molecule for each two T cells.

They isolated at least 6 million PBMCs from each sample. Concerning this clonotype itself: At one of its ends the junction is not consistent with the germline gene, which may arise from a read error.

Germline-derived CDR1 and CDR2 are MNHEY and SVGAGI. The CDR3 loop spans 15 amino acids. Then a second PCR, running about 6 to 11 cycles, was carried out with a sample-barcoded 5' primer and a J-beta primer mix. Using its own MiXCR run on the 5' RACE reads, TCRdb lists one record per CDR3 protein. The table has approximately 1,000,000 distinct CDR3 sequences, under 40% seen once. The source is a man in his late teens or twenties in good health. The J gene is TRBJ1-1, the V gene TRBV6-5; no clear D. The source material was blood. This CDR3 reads CASSKRDRGNIEAFF. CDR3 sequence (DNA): TGTGCCAGCAGTAAACGTGATCGGGGAAACATTGAAGCTTTCTTT.